This passage covers 26 T cell receptor beta chains from one sample sequenced in a study of cytomegalovirus exposure and HLA in healthy donors. 13 Jbeta primers and 60 Vbeta primers were used for the PCR. The repertoire was sequenced with immunoSEQ multiplex PCR; TCRdb's copy has only in-frame clones and lacks some. The data show some 170,000 clones, with around three quarters seen just once and under 2.5% held by the top ten. The sequencing sample was made of PBMCs. The receptors originated from a man in his forties in good health and CMV-seronegative.

The J gene is TRBJ2-7, the V gene TRBV29-1; possible D gene TRBD1, 6 bases. With 6 bases removed from V and 6 bases from J, the gap between germline ends came to 18 bases. CDR3 size: 13 residues. The germline V gene has CDR1 SQVTM and CDR2 ANQGSEA. CDR3 sequence reads: CSVYRVLLGEQYF. As DNA, the CDR3 is TGCAGCGTCTACAGGGTCTTGTTGGGCGAGCAGTACTTC.

The chain employs TRBV19 and TRBJ2-1; possible D gene TRBD1, 6 bases. Looked up from germline, CDR1 is LNHDA and CDR2 is SQIVND (reference sequence). V was shortened by 6 bases and J by 0 bases, with 12 bases between the two germline ends. The CDR3 covers 15 residues. This CDR3 is CASRADRSSYNEQFF. The CDR3 DNA follows: TGTGCCAGTAGAGCAGACAGGAGCTCCTACAATGAGCAGTTCTTC.

This clone was counted a few times. The genes are TRBV18 and TRBJ2-3; TRBD1 matches at 7 bases. The CDR3 is made up of 17 amino acids. Germline V CDR1 and CDR2: KGHSH, LQKENI. The J segment lost 6 bases and the V segment lost 5 bases, leaving 17 bases of the junction unmatched. In DNA form, the CDR3 reads TGTGCCAGCTCATCAAATCCTCCAGGACAGGCGTTGGATACGCAGTATTTT. Residues: CASSSNPPGQALDTQYF.

This clone was found once. V and J are TRBV28 and TRBJ1-2; D unclear. The CDR3 has 11 amino acids. From germline, CDR1 is MDHEN and CDR2 SYDVKM. V lost 4 bases, J lost 4 bases, and 4 bases lay in between. CDR3 DNA sequence: TGTGCCAGCAGTTCTATCTATGGCTACACCTTC. Its translation is CASSSIYGYTF.

The chain carries TRBV10-3 and TRBJ1-5; 12 nucleotides agree with TRBD1. Germline V gives CDR1 ENHRY, CDR2 SYGVKD. The CDR3 has 15 residues. J lost 5 bases, V lost 5 bases, and 4 bases had no gene match. The CDR3 is CAISPGTGGYQPQHF. CDR3 bases: TGTGCCATCAGTCCCGGGACAGGGGGCTATCAGCCCCAGCATTTT.

The sample holds a few counts of this clone. The chain recombines TRBV7-2 with TRBJ1-5; unclear D gene. CDR3 length equals 13 residues. Between the trimmed V and J ends, which lost 3 bases and 5 bases, there was a span of 8 bases. The V gene's germline CDR1 is SGHTA and CDR2 FQGNSA. The CDR3 DNA is TGTGCCAGCAGCTTCAGGAGGGATCAGCCCCAGCATTTT. Its translation is CASSFRRDQPQHF.

The count of this clone is one. The chain couples TRBV7-6 to TRBJ2-3, with D maybe TRBD1 (6 bases). Germline CDR1 and CDR2: SGHVS and FNYEAQ. V was trimmed by 6 bases and J by 0 bases, leaving 7 bases between them. The CDR3 has 13 residues. As DNA, the CDR3 is TGTGCCAGCAGGGGACACAGCACAGATACGCAGTATTTT. This translates into CASRGHSTDTQYF.

The chain recombines TRBV28 with TRBJ2-7, with 9 bases matching TRBD1. This CDR3 is built from 13 residues. CDR1 and CDR2 (germline): MDHEN, SYDVKM. V shed 8 bases, J shed 1 base, and the junction held 3 bases outside the gene matches. CDR3 DNA: TGTGCCAGCCGGGACAGGGCTTCCTACGAGCAGTACTTC. Translation gives CASRDRASYEQYF.

The chain uses TRBV6-5 and TRBJ2-6; D unclear. This CDR3 comprises 12 residues. Trimming pared 7 bases from V and 4 bases from J, leaving 5 bases between. The V gene's germline CDR1 is MNHEY and CDR2 SVGAGI. CDR3 bases: TGTGCCAGCAAGCGCGGGGCCAACGTCCTGACTTTC. This codes for CASKRGANVLTF.

The rearrangement links TRBV20-1 to TRBJ1-5, with a weak D call TRBD1 (5 bases). The CDR3 runs to 11 residues. Trimming removed 1 base at V and 8 bases at J, with 6 bases between. Per germline, CDR1 DFQATT and CDR2 SNEGSKA (reference sequence). CDR3 nucleotides: TGCAGTGCTAGAGCGGGGGAGCCCCAGCATTTT. Protein: CSARAGEPQHF.

In this sample, this clone turned up once. The chain recombines TRBV29-1 with TRBJ2-5; D is unclear. CDR1 SQVTM and CDR2 ANQGSEA come from the germline V gene. The CDR3 is made up of 14 amino acids. V lost 5 bases to trimming and J lost 0 bases, with 13 bases between them. The chain's CDR3 is CSVRVWQDQETQYF. In DNA form, the CDR3 reads TGCAGCGTTCGGGTGTGGCAAGACCAAGAGACCCAGTACTTC. Supplemented by reference TRBV29-1 and TRBJ2-5, the full variable domain reads SAVISQKPSRDICQRGTSLTIQCQVDSQVTMMFWYRQQPGQSLTLIATANQGSEATYESGFVIDKFPISRPNLTFSTLTVSNMSPEDSSIYLCSVRVWQDQETQYFGPGTRLLVL.

The J gene is TRBJ2-7, the V gene TRBV11-2; D possibly corresponds to TRBD1 (5 bases). V was trimmed by 5 bases and J by 4 bases, leaving 9 bases between them. CDR3 length equals 12 residues. Germline V gene lookup returns CDR1 SGHAT and CDR2 FQNNGV. The DNA for the CDR3 is TGTGCCAGCAGCCCAAGGGGTTACGAGCAGTACTTC. It encodes CASSPRGYEQYF.

This clone has only a few counts. The junction does not match germline at one end; this may be a read error. The rearrangement links TRBV13 to TRBJ2-4; maybe TRBD1 (7 bases). This CDR3 has 16 residues. From germline, CDR1 is PRHDT and CDR2 FYEKMQ (reference sequence). CDR3: CASSSPGGMAKNSQYF. In DNA, the CDR3 is TGTGCCAGCAGCTCCCCAGGGGGGATGGCCAAAAACAGTCAGTACTTC.

A note on this clone: Mismatch with germline at one junction end may stem from a read error. Written as DNA, the CDR3 is TGTTCCAGCAGCTCCAGGGGTCTTAATGAAAAACTGTTTTTT. Translating it yields CSSSSRGLNEKLFF. The V gene is TRBV7-9, the J gene TRBJ1-4; D perhaps matches TRBD1 (6 bases). Germline assignment: CDR1 SEHNR and CDR2 FQNEAQ (reference sequence). CDR3 length: 14 amino acids. The complete variable domain, with remaining parts taken from reference TRBV7-9 and TRBJ1-4, reads DTGVSQNPRHKITKRGQNVTFRCDPISEHNRLYWYRQTLGQGPEFLTYFQNEAQLEKSRLLSDRFSAERPKGSFSTLEIQRTEQGDSAMYLCSSSSRGLNEKLFFGSGTQLSVL.

This clone was detected only once. The chain uses TRBV6-6 and TRBJ1-1; D ambiguous. The CDR3 spans 15 residues. CDR1 is MNHNY, CDR2 SVGAGI, per germline (reference sequence). Trimming pared 0 bases from V and 4 bases from J, leaving 12 bases between. CDR3: CASSYSGGKGTEAFF. The CDR3 DNA is TGTGCCAGCAGTTACTCGGGCGGGAAGGGCACTGAAGCTTTCTTT.

V and J are TRBV7-2 and TRBJ2-5; TRBD1 agrees at 10 bases. The CDR3 covers 17 residues. The J segment lost 4 bases and the V segment lost 6 bases, leaving 14 bases of the junction unmatched. The germline V gene has CDR1 SGHTA and CDR2 FQGNSA. This chain's CDR3 is CASSRQGATQFRETQYF. The CDR3 nucleotides read TGTGCCAGCAGTCGACAGGGGGCTACGCAGTTCAGAGAGACCCAGTACTTC.

The CDR3 DNA sequence: TGCGCCAGCCGAAACACAGGGGGCGGCACCGGGGAGCTGTTTTTT. Its protein is CASRNTGGGTGELFF. V is TRBV5-1 and J is TRBJ2-2; 9 bases are shared with TRBD1. The CDR3 runs to 15 residues. V shed 7 bases and J 4 bases; nucleotides not matched to a gene: 8. Germline V gene lookup returns CDR1 SGHRS and CDR2 YFSETQ. Based on the CDR3 plus reference TRBV5-1 and TRBJ2-2, the full variable domain is KAGVTQTPRYLIKTRGQQVTLSCSPISGHRSVSWYQQTPGQGLQFLFEYFSETQRNKGNFPGRFSGRQFSNSRSEMNVSTLELGDSALYLCASRNTGGGTGELFFGEGSRLTVL.

The genes are TRBV5-1 and TRBJ2-2; TRBD2 is a possible D gene (5 bases). Between the trimmed V and J ends, which lost 7 bases and 2 bases, there was a span of 12 bases. CDR1 SGHRS and CDR2 YFSETQ come from the germline V gene. The CDR3 runs to 14 residues. CDR3 coding DNA: TGCGCCAGCCGACCGGACTCTAACACCGGGGAGCTGTTTTTT. Amino acid sequence: CASRPDSNTGELFF.

The chain links TRBV6-4 to TRBJ2-7; tentative D call: TRBD1 (5 bases). V was pared by 3 bases and J by 2 bases, with 11 bases between. Germline V lookup: CDR1 MRHNA, CDR2 SNTAGT. CDR3 length: 14 amino acids. In DNA, the CDR3 is TGTGCCAGCAGTGAACTCCCAGGGCCCTACGAGCAGTACTTC. Its translation is CASSELPGPYEQYF.

The J gene is TRBJ2-1, the V gene TRBV19, with TRBD2 identical over 12 bases. V lost 4 bases, J lost 6 bases, and 4 bases stayed unmatched. Per germline, CDR1 LNHDA and CDR2 SQIVND (reference sequence). The CDR3 sequence is 15 residues long. This chain's CDR3 is CASSTGLAGLNEQFF. The CDR3 coding sequence is TGTGCCAGTAGTACGGGACTAGCGGGCCTCAATGAGCAGTTCTTC.

The gene calls are TRBV28 and TRBJ2-7; D is unclear. CDR3 length: 11 residues. Trimming left V 4 bases short and J 6 bases short, with 7 bases between. The germline V gene encodes CDR1 MDHEN and CDR2 SYDVKM. The CDR3 loop is CASSSEPEQYF. CDR3 DNA sequence: TGTGCCAGCAGTTCGGAGCCCGAGCAGTACTTC.

The chain carries TRBV2 and TRBJ2-5; no clear D gene. V was trimmed by 7 bases and J by 4 bases, leaving 16 bases between them. This CDR3 is built from 14 residues. Germline assignment: CDR1 SNHLY and CDR2 FYNNEI. Here the CDR3 DNA reads TGTGCCAGCATCCTCCCTAAGCGCTTAGAGACCCAGTACTTC. It encodes CASILPKRLETQYF. Together with reference TRBV2 and TRBJ2-5, the CDR3 gives the full variable domain: EPEVTQTPSHQVTQMGQEVILRCVPISNHLYFYWYRQILGQKVEFLVSFYNNEISEKSEIFDDQFSVERPDGSNFTLKIRSTKLEDSAMYFCASILPKRLETQYFGPGTRLLVL.

This clone is a singleton in its sample. The gene calls are TRBV7-2 and TRBJ2-1, with TRBD2 matching 12 bases. With V trimmed by 2 bases and J by 9 bases, 11 bases remained unmatched. The CDR3 is 17 residues long. Germline CDR1 is SGHTA and CDR2 is FQGNSA. The CDR3, as DNA: TGTGCCAGCAGCTTACCCCCCAGACTAGCGGGAGCCCCTGAGCAGTTCTTC. Its protein product is CASSLPPRLAGAPEQFF.

V usage is TRBV15 and J usage is TRBJ1-4; D is ambiguous. The germline CDR1 and CDR2 sequences are LNHNV and YYDKDF (reference sequence). The length of the CDR3 is 14 residues. With 6 bases removed from V and 5 bases from J, the gap between germline ends came to 13 bases. CDR3 loop: CATRSAAVNEKLFF. The CDR3 nucleotides read TGTGCCACCAGATCCGCGGCGGTAAATGAAAAACTGTTTTTT.

The chain has TRBV4-1 and TRBJ2-6, with no clear D. V was cut by 0 bases and J by 2 bases, with 8 bases left in between. Germline loops: CDR1 MGHRA, CDR2 YSYEKL. The CDR3 covers 16 residues. DNA of the CDR3: TGCGCCAGCAGCCAAGATTTGCAGGCTGGGGCCAACGTCCTGACTTTC. Encoded protein: CASSQDLQAGANVLTF.

This chain connects TRBV30 to TRBJ1-2; 10 nucleotides match TRBD1. Germline V gene lookup returns CDR1 GTSNPN and CDR2 SVGIG (reference sequence). CDR3 length equals 15 residues. V shed 0 bases and J 6 bases; nucleotides not matched to a gene: 7. The CDR3 here is CAWSVGTGAIHGYTF. Here the CDR3 DNA reads TGTGCCTGGAGTGTAGGGACAGGGGCAATCCATGGCTACACCTTC.